In this sample, the clone carrying this T cell receptor beta chain turned up many times. V dropped 7 bases and J dropped 5; count of bases not matched to a gene: 6. This CDR3 is 13 amino acids long. The germline V gene has CDR1 SQVTM and CDR2 ANQGSEA. The data derive from a study of blood T cells in healthy people across ages. Healthy Caucasians from Russia aged roughly 6 to 95 served as donors. Primed by a sample-barcoded 5' primer and a J-beta primer mix, a second PCR proceeded for about 6 to 12 cycles. One entry per CDR3 protein, called by TCRdb with MiXCR from the 5' RACE reads. The sample holds 1.5 million to 2 million distinct CDR3 sequences; roughly 32% are singletons and the top ten take 11%.

The receptor was isolated from a young woman in good health. The gene calls are TRBV29-1 and TRBJ2-7, with 12 bases lining up with TRBD1. The sample taken for sequencing was blood. Here the CDR3 DNA reads TGCAGCGCTTCGGGACAGGGGGCCGACGAGCAGTACTTC. Its translation is CSASGQGADEQYF.